These 14 T cell receptor beta chains were all obtained from the same sample, sequenced in a study of T cells in Graves' hyperthyroidism and ophthalmopathy. The TCR beta CDR3 regions underwent amplification using RNA transcripts as the source. TCR CDR3 regions were first amplified by RT-PCR with HTBI primers. MiXCR was run by TCRdb on the multiplex PCR reads, yielding one entry per CDR3 protein. The table has 660,000 or so distinct CDR3 sequences, under 25% seen once. Sequenced sample: blood. The source of these receptors is a man aged 25-45 years with Graves' ophthalmopathy.

The rearrangement links TRBV2 to TRBJ1-3; D not certain. The length of the CDR3 is 13 residues. V was cut by 11 bases and J by 2 bases, with 13 bases left in between. Germline V gives CDR1 SNHLY, CDR2 FYNNEI. CDR3 loop: CASRPIAGNTIYF. For the CDR3, the DNA is TGTGCCTCCCGCCCGATCGCTGGAAACACCATATATTTT.

In its sample, this clonotype was seen many times. The CDR3 protein is CASSFQLAGGPDTQYF. The CDR3 nucleotides are TGTGCCAGCAGCTTCCAGTTAGCGGGGGGGCCAGATACGCAGTATTTT. The V call is TRBV7-8, the J call TRBJ2-3, with TRBD2 identical over 11 bases. This CDR3 has 16 residues. CDR1 and CDR2 from the germline V gene are SGHVS and FQNEAQ. V trimming: 3 bases; J trimming: 4 bases; junction bases outside the gene matches: 6.

V usage is TRBV4-1 and J usage is TRBJ2-5, with D possibly being TRBD2 (6 bases). Trimming removed 2 bases from V and 0 bases from J, with 16 bases in between. Germline CDR1 is MGHRA and CDR2 is YSYEKL. This CDR3 contains 17 residues. CDR3 loop: CASSQSTSLGYQETQYF. The DNA of the CDR3 is TGCGCCAGCAGCCAATCGACTAGTTTGGGGTACCAAGAGACCCAGTACTTC.

The chain uses TRBV7-9 and TRBJ2-3; weak D call: TRBD2 (6 bases). The ends were cut back, 1 base at V and 8 bases at J, with 13 bases in the middle. The CDR3 contains 14 residues. In germline, CDR1 is SEHNR, CDR2 FQNEAQ (reference sequence). The CDR3 nucleotides read TGTGCCAGCAGCTTAGGGGACTCCCGGAGTACGCAGTATTTT. It is translated as CASSLGDSRSTQYF.

The chain's CDR3 is CASSLAPGAKNIQYF. CDR3 bases: TGCGCCAGCAGCTTGGCCCCGGGAGCCAAAAACATTCAGTACTTC. V usage is TRBV5-1 and J usage is TRBJ2-4; D unresolved. V lost 0 bases and J 0 bases, leaving 7 bases between the germline ends. The CDR3 consists of 15 residues. Germline V gives CDR1 SGHRS, CDR2 YFSETQ.

V usage is TRBV6-2 or TRBV6-3 and J usage is TRBJ2-3; D is possibly TRBD1 (5 bases). Germline loops: CDR1 MNHEY, CDR2 SVGEGT. CDR3 length: 11 residues. V lost 11 bases, J lost 2 bases, and 8 bases lay in between. In DNA form, the CDR3 reads TGTGCCGGGGCCTTCACAGATACGCAGTATTTT. This gives the protein CAGAFTDTQYF.

This clonotype has a count of ten or more. The V and J genes are TRBV2 and TRBJ2-2; a possible D gene is TRBD2 (5 bases). Germline V lookup: CDR1 SNHLY, CDR2 FYNNEI. Between the trimmed V and J ends, which lost 8 bases and 3 bases, there was a span of 13 bases. CDR3 length: 14 amino acids. The CDR3 region is CASARERDTGELFF. The CDR3 DNA reads TGTGCCAGCGCGAGAGAGAGGGACACCGGGGAGCTGTTTTTT.

As concerns this clonotype: The conserved phenylalanine or tryptophan is not found at the CDR3 terminus, so this likely reflects a read error. The J gene is TRBJ2-7, the V gene TRBV5-6, with 8 nucleotides matching TRBD2. Germline V gene lookup returns CDR1 SGHDT and CDR2 YYEEEE. After removal of 2 bases from V and 2 bases from J, the junction contained 6 bases not matched to a gene. This CDR3 comprises 15 residues. DNA of the CDR3: TGTGCCAGCAGCTTTACTAGCGGTTTGACCTACGAGCAGTACTTA. It specifies CASSFTSGLTYEQYL.

This clonotype was seen only a few times. The chain uses TRBV7-9 and TRBJ2-7; 8 bases line up with TRBD1. J was trimmed by 2 bases and V by 8 bases; bases with no gene match: 2. In germline, CDR1 is SEHNR, CDR2 FQNEAQ (reference sequence). The CDR3 totals 12 residues. CDR3 loop: CASATGAYEQYF. CDR3 sequence (DNA): TGTGCCAGCGCGACAGGGGCCTACGAGCAGTACTTC.

The chain uses TRBV20-1 and TRBJ2-1, with 8 bases matching TRBD2. The V gene's germline CDR1 is DFQATT and CDR2 SNEGSKA (reference sequence). V was clipped by 6 bases and J by 8 bases; unmatched bases: 12. The CDR3 sequence is 14 residues long. CDR3 sequence (DNA): TGCAGTGCCTCCCAGCGGGAGAGGGGCGATGAGCAGTTCTTC. Protein sequence: CSASQRERGDEQFF.

This clonotype appeared many times. The chain employs TRBV30 and TRBJ2-7; unclear D gene. CDR1 and CDR2 from the germline V gene are GTSNPN and SVGIG (reference sequence). V gave up 0 bases and J gave up 4 bases, with 4 bases separating them. This CDR3 has 11 residues. This CDR3 is CAWSVGYEQYF. The CDR3, as DNA: TGTGCCTGGAGTGTCGGTTACGAGCAGTACTTC. The complete variable domain, with remaining parts taken from reference TRBV30 and TRBJ2-7, reads SQTIHQWPATLVQPVGSPLSLECTVEGTSNPNLYWYRQAAGRGLQLLFYSVGIGQISSEVPQNLSASRPQDRQFILSSKKLLLSDSGFYLCAWSVGYEQYFGPGTRLTVT.

The chain recombines TRBV4-1 with TRBJ1-5; D is ambiguous. CDR1 is MGHRA and CDR2 is YSYEKL in the germline V gene. The CDR3 length is 15 residues. Trimming shortened V by 2 bases and J by 3 bases, and 11 bases separated the two germline ends. The CDR3 is CASSQLWGNNQPQHF. CDR3 DNA: TGCGCCAGCAGCCAACTGTGGGGAAACAATCAGCCCCAGCATTTT.

In its sample, this clonotype was seen many times. The chain employs TRBV3-1 and TRBJ2-7; no definite D call. The germline gives CDR1 LGHDT, CDR2 YNNKEL (reference sequence). V gave up 8 bases and J gave up 0 bases, with 8 bases separating them. The CDR3 length is 12 residues. As DNA, the CDR3 is TGTGCCAGCTCACCAAACTCCTACGAGCAGTACTTC. Its translation: CASSPNSYEQYF.

Turning to this clonotype: A read error is possible here, since a much larger clone lies one base away. This chain uses TRBV3-1 with TRBJ1-2; perhaps TRBD1 as D (5 bases). This CDR3 is 13 amino acids long. CDR1 LGHDT and CDR2 YNNKEL come from the germline V gene (reference sequence). This CDR3 reads CASSQGRVAGCTF. The DNA for the CDR3 is TGTGCCAGCAGCCAGGGCAGGGTGGCCGGCTGCACCTTC.